Presented here are 21 T cell receptor beta chains from one specimen sequenced in a study of CD8 T cells in Susac syndrome. It was with random hexamers that roughly 0.5 to 1 ug RNA was reverse transcribed. TCRdb re-called the immunoSEQ multiplex PCR reads through MiXCR, storing one row per CDR3 protein. The sample includes about 240,000 distinct CDR3 sequences, almost 97% of them seen just once. The sequenced sample was CD4+ T cells from PBMCs. These receptor sequences come from a human donor with Susac syndrome.

This sequence joins TRBV2 and TRBJ2-1, with D hard to call. The CDR3 consists of 13 residues. Germline CDR1 SNHLY, CDR2 FYNNEI. V gave up 5 bases and J gave up 4 bases, with 9 bases separating them. In nucleotides, the CDR3 is TGTGCCAGCAGTCTAGTGTTGTACAATGAGCAGTTCTTC. This codes for CASSLVLYNEQFF.

The chain employs TRBV20-1 and TRBJ1-2, with a weak D call TRBD1 (5 bases). This CDR3 has 12 amino acids. V lost 5 bases and J lost 1, with 8 bases in between. Germline V gene sequence: CDR1 DFQATT, CDR2 SNEGSKA (reference sequence). The CDR3 DNA reads TGCAGTGCTGAAGGGGATAACTATGGCTACACCTTC. Its protein product is CSAEGDNYGYTF.

The chain employs TRBV10-3 and TRBJ1-5; TRBD1 aligns across 7 bases. The V gene's germline CDR1 is ENHRY and CDR2 SYGVKD. The CDR3 covers 13 residues. The ends lost 7 bases at V and 2 bases at J; junction bases unmatched: 2. This CDR3 reads CAINDRGNQPQHF. In DNA, the CDR3 is TGTGCCATCAATGACAGGGGCAATCAGCCCCAGCATTTT.

The rearrangement links TRBV5-1 to TRBJ2-3; D is unclear. The CDR3 extends over 13 amino acids. Germline V gives CDR1 SGHRS, CDR2 YFSETQ. The germline V and J ends were trimmed by 3 bases and 1 base, with 6 bases remaining between them. The CDR3 region is CASSYGRTDTQYF. As DNA, the CDR3 is TGCGCCAGCAGCTACGGACGCACAGATACGCAGTATTTT.

The CDR3 spells CASNRDRDTEAFF. CDR3 in DNA: TGTGCCAGCAACCGGGACAGAGACACTGAAGCTTTCTTT. The chain couples TRBV2 to TRBJ1-1, with 7 bases fitting TRBD1. Losses at the gene ends were 7 bases for V and 3 bases for J; bases not matched to a gene: 5. In germline, CDR1 is SNHLY, CDR2 FYNNEI. The CDR3 sequence is 13 residues long.

This clonotype was recorded only once. The chain has TRBV4-1 and TRBJ2-1; D is unresolved. The CDR3 runs 17 residues. Germline assignment: CDR1 MGHRA and CDR2 YSYEKL. Between the trimmed V and J ends, which lost 0 bases and 6 bases, there was a span of 18 bases. CDR3 protein: CASSQDPTLPIGNEQFF. The CDR3 DNA is TGCGCCAGCAGCCAAGATCCTACACTTCCAATAGGCAATGAGCAGTTCTTC.

The gene calls are TRBV4-1 and TRBJ2-3; no clear D gene. Germline-derived CDR1 and CDR2 are MGHRA and YSYEKL. The germline V and J ends were trimmed by 1 base and 0 bases, with 5 bases remaining between them. The CDR3 extends over 14 amino acids. CDR3 region: CASSQVISTDTQYF. CDR3 DNA sequence: TGCGCCAGCAGCCAAGTAATTAGCACAGATACGCAGTATTTT.

The rearrangement links TRBV20-1 to TRBJ1-1; no clear D. This CDR3 has 12 residues. Per the germline V gene, CDR1 is DFQATT and CDR2 is SNEGSKA (reference sequence). Trimming left V 3 bases short and J 0 bases short, with 5 bases between. The CDR3 loop reads CSASRLNTEAFF. For the CDR3, the DNA is TGCAGTGCTAGTAGACTGAACACTGAAGCTTTCTTT.

The genes are TRBV25-1 and TRBJ1-1, with D possibly being TRBD1 (5 bases). Trimming took off 3 bases at V and 4 bases at J, with 12 bases between the two ends. Germline values: CDR1 MGHDK, CDR2 SYGVNS. The CDR3 covers 14 residues. The CDR3 sequence: CASSDAGGSTEAFF. The DNA for the CDR3 is TGTGCCAGCAGTGATGCTGGGGGGAGCACTGAAGCTTTCTTT.

The chain links TRBV29-1 to TRBJ1-4; perhaps TRBD1 as D (6 bases). Germline V CDR1 and CDR2: SQVTM, ANQGSEA. This CDR3 has 11 amino acids. Trimming stripped 4 bases from V and 10 bases from J, with 10 bases between. The CDR3 loop is CSVGGAGKLFF. In DNA form, the CDR3 reads TGCAGCGTTGGGGGGGCCGGAAAACTGTTTTTT.

The chain recombines TRBV5-1 with TRBJ1-2; D unclear. The V gene lost 5 bases and the J gene lost 4 bases, with 15 bases spanning the gap. The CDR3 has 14 amino acids. Germline V lookup: CDR1 SGHRS, CDR2 YFSETQ. The CDR3 here is CASRQPGTGYGYTF. The CDR3 DNA sequence: TGCGCCAGCAGACAACCGGGAACGGGCTATGGCTACACCTTC.

Many counts were recorded for this clonotype. This chain joins TRBV12-3 or TRBV12-4 and TRBJ2-5, with D uncertain. Trimming stripped 6 bases from V and 4 bases from J, with 6 bases between. The length of the CDR3 is 11 residues. The CDR3 sequence: CASSLRETQYF. DNA for the CDR3: TGTGCCAGCAGCTTACGAGAGACCCAGTACTTC.

The V gene is TRBV29-1, the J gene TRBJ2-1; D unclear. Germline values: CDR1 SQVTM, CDR2 ANQGSEA. CDR3 size: 13 residues. V lost 8 bases, J lost 0 bases, and 11 bases lay in between. The DNA for the CDR3 is TGCAGCTCCAACCCGAGCTCCTACAATGAGCAGTTCTTC. Its translation is CSSNPSSYNEQFF.

The CDR3 is CSVAGKNYGYTF. DNA of the CDR3: TGCAGCGTTGCGGGGAAGAACTATGGCTACACCTTC. This chain joins TRBV29-1 and TRBJ1-2; no clear D. The CDR3 is made up of 12 amino acids. CDR1 is SQVTM, CDR2 ANQGSEA, per germline. The V and J ends lost 4 bases and 2 bases respectively, with 8 bases between them.

The J gene is TRBJ2-1, the V gene TRBV29-1; the D gene could be TRBD1 or TRBD2 (7 bases each). CDR3 size: 14 residues. CDR1 SQVTM and CDR2 ANQGSEA come from the germline V gene. Trimming took off 6 bases at V and 6 bases at J, with 18 bases between the two ends. CDR3 amino acids: CSVPQGGSINEQFF. Here the CDR3 DNA reads TGCAGCGTCCCCCAGGGGGGGAGCATCAATGAGCAGTTCTTC.

The rearrangement joins TRBV6-1 to TRBJ1-1; D unclear. The CDR3 sequence is 10 residues long. With 6 bases removed from V and 8 bases from J, the gap between germline ends came to 7 bases. The germline CDR1 and CDR2 sequences are MNHNS and SASEGT. In nucleotides, the CDR3 is TGTGCCAGCAGCCTCAGGGAAGCTTTCTTT. This encodes CASSLREAFF.

The V gene is TRBV29-1, the J gene TRBJ1-2, with unresolved D. CDR3 size: 14 residues. Trimming took 0 bases from V and 4 from J, leaving 12 bases between them. Germline V CDR1 and CDR2: SQVTM, ANQGSEA. DNA of the CDR3: TGCAGCGTTGAAGAGGCAGCAAGTGGCTATGGCTACACCTTC. Translated, it gives CSVEEAASGYGYTF.

The CDR3 nucleotides are TGTGCCAGCAGCTTAGTACCCATCCTCGGGACTAGCGGGAGAGGAGATGAGCAGTTCTTC. This codes for CASSLVPILGTSGRGDEQFF. This chain joins TRBV13 and TRBJ2-1, with TRBD2 matching 14 bases. Germline values: CDR1 PRHDT, CDR2 FYEKMQ (reference sequence). With 1 base clipped from V and 8 bases from J, the junction kept 16 bases outside the gene matches. The CDR3 has 20 residues.

The J gene is TRBJ2-7, the V gene TRBV5-1; D might be TRBD1 (6 bases). CDR3 length: 15 amino acids. V shed 4 bases and J shed 0 bases, with 14 bases lying between them. Germline values: CDR1 SGHRS, CDR2 YFSETQ. CDR3 residues: CASSPDRPSSYEQYF. The CDR3 nucleotides read TGCGCCAGCAGCCCAGACAGGCCAAGCTCCTACGAGCAGTACTTC.

This sequence joins TRBV18 and TRBJ2-1, with no clear D. Trimming removed 0 bases at V and 2 bases at J, with 8 bases between. From germline, CDR1 is KGHSH and CDR2 LQKENI. CDR3 length: 15 residues. The CDR3 protein is CASSPPRPPYNEQFF. The DNA for the CDR3 is TGTGCCAGCTCACCACCGAGGCCCCCCTACAATGAGCAGTTCTTC.

The chain recombines TRBV9 with TRBJ1-2; TRBD1 agrees at 8 bases. Trimming cost V 0 bases and J 6 bases; bases outside gene matches: 7. Germline V CDR1 and CDR2: SGDLS, YYNGEE. This CDR3 region has 15 residues. Here the CDR3 reads CASSVDQGAINGYTF. The CDR3 DNA reads as TGTGCCAGCAGCGTAGACCAGGGGGCGATTAATGGCTACACCTTC.